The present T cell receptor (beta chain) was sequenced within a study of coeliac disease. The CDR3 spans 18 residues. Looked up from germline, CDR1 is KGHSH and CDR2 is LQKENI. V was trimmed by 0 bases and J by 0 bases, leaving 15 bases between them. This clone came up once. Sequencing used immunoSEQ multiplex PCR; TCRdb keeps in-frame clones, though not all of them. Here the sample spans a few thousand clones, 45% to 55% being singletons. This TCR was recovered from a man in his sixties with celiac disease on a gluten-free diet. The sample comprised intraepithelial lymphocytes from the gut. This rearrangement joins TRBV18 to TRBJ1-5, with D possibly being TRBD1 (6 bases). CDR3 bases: TGTGCCAGCTCACCACCGTATGGGGAGGGGGTTAGCAATCAGCCCCAGCATTTT. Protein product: CASSPPYGEGVSNQPQHF. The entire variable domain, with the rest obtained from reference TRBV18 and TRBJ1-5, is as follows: NAGVMQNPRHLVRRRGQEARLRCSPMKGHSHVYWYRQLPEEGLKFMVYLQKENIIDESGMPKERFSAEFPKEGPSILRIQQVVRGDSAAYFCASSPPYGEGVSNQPQHFGDGTRLSIL.